This T cell receptor beta chain was sequenced in a study of T-cell reconstitution after alpha-beta-depleted transplantation in children. The germline V gene has CDR1 DFQATT and CDR2 SNEGSKA (reference sequence). The CDR3 loop spans 14 amino acids. Trimming cost V 6 bases and J 5 bases, with 20 bases left between them. This clonotype showed up many times. Its cognate antigen is unknown. Study results and caveats: T-cell counts and diversity at one year following transplant were attributed mainly to newly produced T cells. About two months after transplant, alpha-beta T cells reportedly came from several hundred expanded graft clones.

TCRbeta library construction was performed incorporating unique molecular identifiers. TCRdb independently ran MiXCR on the PCR reads; one entry per CDR3 protein. This sample has hundreds of thousands of distinct CDR3 sequences; roughly a tenth occur once, and the top ten carry roughly 7.1%. The source was PBMCs, collected before TCRalphabeta/CD19-depleted stem cell transplant. The clonotype comes from a boy in the first two years of life with acute myeloid leukemia, due to receive a stem cell transplant. The rearrangement joins TRBV20-1 to TRBJ2-7, with D tentatively TRBD1 (6 bases). The chain's CDR3 is CSAVGAGAIHEQYF. The CDR3 DNA is TGCAGTGCCGTAGGGGCAGGGGCGATCCACGAGCAGTACTTC.